This T cell receptor beta chain was documented in a study of metastatic and nonmetastatic thyroid tumors. Looking at the study overall: Comparative analysis of repertoires was undertaken across blood and tumor or nodule tissue obtained from malignant and benign thyroid patients. Study-wide findings and caveats: TCR beta diversity was reportedly significantly higher in malignant thyroid tumors than benign nodules, in blood and tumor.

Patients were all untreated before their thyroid surgery. Per the study methods: What underpinned the distant-metastasis classifier for papillary thyroid cancer was the set of CDR3 differences across clinicopathological groups. TCRdb reanalyzed the PCR reads via MiXCR. The V and J calls were not made by the authors but by TCRdb's processing. The sample contains almost 35,000 clones, 15% to 20% of which appear only once. At least ten counts were recorded for this clone. Antigen: not known. Looked up from germline, CDR1 is SEHNR and CDR2 is FQNEAQ (reference sequence). This CDR3 has 17 amino acids. The junction had 8 bases not matched to a gene; V was cut back by 5 bases and J by 0 bases.

The sequenced sample consisted of blood. The chain employs TRBV7-9 and TRBJ2-1; the match to TRBD1 covers 9 bases. This clonotype originated in a female donor with papillary thyroid cancer or a benign thyroid nodule (not recorded which). Some clones in this sample may be carry-over from other donors' samples. CDR3 residues: CASSPGTGPNSYNEQFF. The CDR3 DNA reads as TGTGCCAGCAGCCCGGGGACAGGGCCGAACTCCTACAATGAGCAGTTCTTC.